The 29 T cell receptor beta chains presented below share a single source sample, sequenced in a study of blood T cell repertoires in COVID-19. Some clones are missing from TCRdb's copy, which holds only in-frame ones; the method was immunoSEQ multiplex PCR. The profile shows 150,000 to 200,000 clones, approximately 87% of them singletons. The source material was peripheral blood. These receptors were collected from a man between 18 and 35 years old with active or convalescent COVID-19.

In DNA form, the CDR3 reads TGTGCCAGCAGCGGAGGAGCGGGCCCCCAAGAGACCCAGTACTTC. This encodes CASSGGAGPQETQYF. The V call is TRBV2, the J call TRBJ2-5; maybe TRBD2 (6 bases). This CDR3 has 15 residues. V dropped 6 bases and J dropped 1 base, with 15 bases sitting between them. CDR1 and CDR2 (germline): SNHLY, FYNNEI.

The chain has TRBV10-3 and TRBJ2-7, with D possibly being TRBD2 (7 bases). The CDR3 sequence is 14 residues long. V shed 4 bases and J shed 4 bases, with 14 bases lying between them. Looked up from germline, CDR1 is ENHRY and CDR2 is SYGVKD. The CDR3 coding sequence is TGTGCCATCAGTGGAGGGGGAGGGCCTTACGAGCAGTACTTC. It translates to CAISGGGGPYEQYF.

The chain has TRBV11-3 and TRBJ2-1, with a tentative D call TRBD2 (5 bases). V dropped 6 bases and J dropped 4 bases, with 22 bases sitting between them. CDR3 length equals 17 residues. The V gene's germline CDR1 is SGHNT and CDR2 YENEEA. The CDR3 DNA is TGTGCCAGCAGGACGGGAATGGTCGCCGCCGAGTACAATGAGCAGTTCTTC. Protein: CASRTGMVAAEYNEQFF.

The CDR3 here is CATSAGNEQFF. The CDR3 DNA reads as TGTGCCACCAGTGCGGGCAATGAGCAGTTCTTC. The V call is TRBV24-1, the J call TRBJ2-1; D ambiguous. This CDR3 has 11 residues. Germline CDR1 and CDR2: KGHDR and SFDVKD. V was shortened by 5 bases and J by 6 bases, with 4 bases between the two germline ends.

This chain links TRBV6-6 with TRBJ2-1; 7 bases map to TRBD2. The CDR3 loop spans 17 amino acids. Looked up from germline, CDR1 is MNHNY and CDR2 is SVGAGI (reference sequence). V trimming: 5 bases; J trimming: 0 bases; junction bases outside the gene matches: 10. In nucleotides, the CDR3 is TGTGCCAGCAGTCCCTCACTAGCGCACCCCTCCTACAATGAGCAGTTCTTC. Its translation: CASSPSLAHPSYNEQFF.

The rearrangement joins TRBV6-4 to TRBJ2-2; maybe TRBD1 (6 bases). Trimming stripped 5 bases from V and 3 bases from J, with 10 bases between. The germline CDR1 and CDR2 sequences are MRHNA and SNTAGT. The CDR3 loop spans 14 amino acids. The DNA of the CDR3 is TGTGCCAGCAGTTTTCAGGGGTACACCGGGGAGCTGTTTTTT. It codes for CASSFQGYTGELFF.

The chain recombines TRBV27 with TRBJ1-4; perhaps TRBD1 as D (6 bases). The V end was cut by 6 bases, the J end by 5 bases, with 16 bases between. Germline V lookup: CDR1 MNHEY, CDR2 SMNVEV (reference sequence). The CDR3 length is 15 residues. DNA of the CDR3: TGTGCCAGCAGCATAATGACAGGTCGGAATGAAAAACTGTTTTTT. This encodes CASSIMTGRNEKLFF.

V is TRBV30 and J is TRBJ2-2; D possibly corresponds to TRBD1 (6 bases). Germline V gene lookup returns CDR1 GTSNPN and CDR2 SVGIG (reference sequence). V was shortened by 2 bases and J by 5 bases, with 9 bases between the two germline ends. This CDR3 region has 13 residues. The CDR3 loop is CAWSTGSTGELFF. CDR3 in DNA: TGTGCCTGGAGTACAGGGAGTACCGGGGAGCTGTTTTTT.

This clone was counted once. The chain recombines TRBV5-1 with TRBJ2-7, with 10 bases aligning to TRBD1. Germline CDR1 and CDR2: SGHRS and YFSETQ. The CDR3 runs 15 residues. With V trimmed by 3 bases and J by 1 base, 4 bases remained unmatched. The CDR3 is CASSSGTGASYEQYF. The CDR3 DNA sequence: TGCGCCAGCAGCTCAGGGACAGGGGCATCCTACGAGCAGTACTTC.

The CDR3 DNA sequence: TGTGCCAGCAGCCAAACTCCGGGACTAGCGGGAAGAGAGACCCAGTACTTC. Protein: CASSQTPGLAGRETQYF. The chain uses TRBV3-1 (or the pseudogene TRBV3-2) and TRBJ2-5, with 13 bases that match TRBD2. V dropped 2 bases and J dropped 4; count of bases not matched to a gene: 7. Germline CDR1 LGHDT, CDR2 YNNKEL (reference sequence). There are 17 residues in the CDR3.

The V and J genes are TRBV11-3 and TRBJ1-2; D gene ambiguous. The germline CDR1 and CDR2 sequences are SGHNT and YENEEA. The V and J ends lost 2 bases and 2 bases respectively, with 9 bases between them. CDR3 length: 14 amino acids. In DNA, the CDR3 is TGTGCCAGCAGCTTATGGGGAGCCAACTATGGCTACACCTTC. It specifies CASSLWGANYGYTF.

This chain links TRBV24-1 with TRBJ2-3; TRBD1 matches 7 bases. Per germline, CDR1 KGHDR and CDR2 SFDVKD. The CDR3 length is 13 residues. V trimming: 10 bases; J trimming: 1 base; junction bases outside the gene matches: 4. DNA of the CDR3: TGTGCCACGGCAGGACAGGGCACAGATACGCAGTATTTT. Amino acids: CATAGQGTDTQYF.

CDR3 sequence reads: CASSFSMSLTYEQYF. As DNA, the CDR3 is TGTGCCAGCAGCTTTAGTATGTCTCTTACCTACGAGCAGTACTTC. This sequence joins TRBV5-5 and TRBJ2-7; D remains unclear. The germline V and J ends were trimmed by 2 bases and 2 bases, with 14 bases remaining between them. The CDR3 contains 15 residues. CDR1 SGHKS and CDR2 YYEKEE come from the germline V gene (reference sequence).

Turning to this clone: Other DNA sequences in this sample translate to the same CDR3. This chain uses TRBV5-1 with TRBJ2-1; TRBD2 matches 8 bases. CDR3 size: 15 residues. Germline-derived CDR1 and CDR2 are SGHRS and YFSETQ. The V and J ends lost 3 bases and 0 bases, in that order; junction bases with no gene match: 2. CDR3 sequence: CASSSGGSSYNEQFF. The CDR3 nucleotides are TGCGCCAGCAGCTCGGGGGGGAGCTCCTACAATGAGCAGTTCTTC.

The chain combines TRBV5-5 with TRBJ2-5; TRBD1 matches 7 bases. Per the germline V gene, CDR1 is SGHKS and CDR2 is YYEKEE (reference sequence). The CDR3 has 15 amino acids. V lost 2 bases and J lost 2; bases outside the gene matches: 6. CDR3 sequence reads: CASSFTGTVQETQYF. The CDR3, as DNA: TGTGCCAGCAGCTTCACCGGGACAGTTCAAGAGACCCAGTACTTC.

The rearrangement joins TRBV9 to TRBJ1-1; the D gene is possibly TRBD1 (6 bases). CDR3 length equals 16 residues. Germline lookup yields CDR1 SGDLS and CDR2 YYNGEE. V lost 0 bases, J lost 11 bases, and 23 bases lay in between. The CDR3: CASSVDGWEQGGKAFF. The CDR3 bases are TGTGCCAGCAGCGTAGATGGCTGGGAACAGGGAGGGAAGGCTTTCTTT.

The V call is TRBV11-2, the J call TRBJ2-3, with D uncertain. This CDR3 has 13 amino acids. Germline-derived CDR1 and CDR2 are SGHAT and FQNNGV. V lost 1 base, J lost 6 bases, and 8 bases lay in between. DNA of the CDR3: TGTGCCAGCAGCTTAGGGGCTCCGGATACGCAGTATTTT. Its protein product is CASSLGAPDTQYF.

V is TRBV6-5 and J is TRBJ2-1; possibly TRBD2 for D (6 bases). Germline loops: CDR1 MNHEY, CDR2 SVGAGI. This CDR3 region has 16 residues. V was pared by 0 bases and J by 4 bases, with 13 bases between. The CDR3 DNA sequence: TGTGCCAGCAGTTACTCGGGGGGACTCAAGTACAATGAGCAGTTCTTC. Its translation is CASSYSGGLKYNEQFF.

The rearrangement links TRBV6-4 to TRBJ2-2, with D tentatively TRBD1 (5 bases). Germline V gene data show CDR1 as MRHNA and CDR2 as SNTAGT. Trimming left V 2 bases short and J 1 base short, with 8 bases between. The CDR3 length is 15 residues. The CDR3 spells CASSDGQGNTGELFF. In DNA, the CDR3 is TGTGCCAGCAGTGACGGGCAGGGGAACACCGGGGAGCTGTTTTTT.

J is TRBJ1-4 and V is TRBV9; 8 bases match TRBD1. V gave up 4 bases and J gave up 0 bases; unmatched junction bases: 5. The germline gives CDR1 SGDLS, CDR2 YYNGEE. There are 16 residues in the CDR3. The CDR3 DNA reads TGTGCCAGCAGCCTGGGACAGGTTGCAACTAATGAAAAACTGTTTTTT. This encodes CASSLGQVATNEKLFF.

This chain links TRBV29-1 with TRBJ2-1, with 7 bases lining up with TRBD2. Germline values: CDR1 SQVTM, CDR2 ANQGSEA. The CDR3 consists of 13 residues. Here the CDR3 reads CSVRASGTNEQFF. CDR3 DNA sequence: TGCAGTGTCCGGGCTAGCGGCACCAATGAGCAGTTCTTC.

CDR3 region: CASSYPEAGSKNIQYF. The CDR3 nucleotides are TGTGCCAGCAGCTACCCCGAAGCGGGATCCAAAAACATTCAGTACTTC. This sequence joins TRBV7-8 and TRBJ2-4, with 7 bases lining up with TRBD2. Germline CDR1 SGHVS, CDR2 FQNEAQ. CDR3 length equals 16 residues. Trimming removed 4 bases from V and 2 bases from J; junction bases left unmatched: 8.

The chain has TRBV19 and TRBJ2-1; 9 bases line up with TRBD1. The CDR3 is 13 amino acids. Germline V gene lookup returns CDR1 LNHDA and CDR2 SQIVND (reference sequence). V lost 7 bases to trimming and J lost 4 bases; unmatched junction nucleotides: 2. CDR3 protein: CASIGTGYNEQFF. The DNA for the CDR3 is TGTGCCAGTATTGGGACAGGGTACAATGAGCAGTTCTTC.

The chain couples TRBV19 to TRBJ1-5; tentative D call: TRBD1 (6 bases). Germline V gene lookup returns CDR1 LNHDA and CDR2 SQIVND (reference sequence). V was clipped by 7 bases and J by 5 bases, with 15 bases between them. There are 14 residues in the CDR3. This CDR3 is CASTNLRGYQPQHF. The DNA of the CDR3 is TGTGCCAGTACCAATCTCAGGGGCTATCAGCCCCAGCATTTT. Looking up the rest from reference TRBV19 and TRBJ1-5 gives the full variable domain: DGGITQSPKYLFRKEGQNVTLSCEQNLNHDAMYWYRQDPGQGLRLIYYSQIVNDFQKGDIAEGYSVSREKKESFPLTVTSAQKNPTAFYLCASTNLRGYQPQHFGDGTRLSIL.

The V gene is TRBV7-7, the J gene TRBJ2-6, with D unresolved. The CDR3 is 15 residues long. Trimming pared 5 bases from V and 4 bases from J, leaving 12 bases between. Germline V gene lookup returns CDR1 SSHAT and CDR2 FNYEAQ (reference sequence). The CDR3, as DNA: TGTGCCAGCAGCCCCCTCGGTTCCGGGGCCAACGTCCTGACTTTC. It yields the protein CASSPLGSGANVLTF.

This CDR3 reads CASSLTQGAADTQYF. For the CDR3, the DNA is TGTGCCAGCAGCCTAACACAGGGGGCGGCAGATACGCAGTATTTT. This rearrangement joins TRBV5-4 to TRBJ2-3; 9 bases align to TRBD1. The CDR3 loop spans 15 amino acids. CDR1 SGHNT and CDR2 YYREEE come from the germline V gene (reference sequence). With V trimmed by 4 bases and J by 4 bases, 7 bases remained unmatched.

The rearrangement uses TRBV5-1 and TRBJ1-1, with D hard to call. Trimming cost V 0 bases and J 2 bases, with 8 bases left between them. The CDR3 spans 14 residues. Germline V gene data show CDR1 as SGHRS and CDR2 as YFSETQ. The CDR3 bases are TGCGCCAGCAGCTTGGAGGCGGCTAACACTGAAGCTTTCTTT. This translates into CASSLEAANTEAFF.

Here the CDR3 reads CASSQGSTDNYGYTF. The CDR3 DNA reads TGCGCCAGCAGCCAAGGTAGTACAGATAACTATGGCTACACCTTC. The chain is built from TRBV4-3 and TRBJ1-2, with unresolved D. The CDR3 is 15 amino acids. The germline gives CDR1 LGHNA, CDR2 YSLEER. Trimming pared 1 base from V and 1 base from J, leaving 10 bases between.

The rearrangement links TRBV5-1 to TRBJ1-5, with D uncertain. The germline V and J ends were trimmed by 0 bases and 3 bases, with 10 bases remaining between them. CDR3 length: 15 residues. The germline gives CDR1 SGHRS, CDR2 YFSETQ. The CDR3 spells CASSLEAGNNQPQHF. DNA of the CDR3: TGCGCCAGCAGCTTGGAAGCCGGGAACAATCAGCCCCAGCATTTT.